This T cell receptor beta chain is from a study of identifying expanded T cells in peripheral blood. Method: immunoSEQ multiplex PCR; TCRdb's copy keeps in-frame clones and lacks some. This sample yields 70,000 to 100,000 clones, of which approximately 90% are seen a single time; over 15% belongs to the top ten. Trimming stripped 0 bases from V and 0 bases from J, with 5 bases between. This CDR3 is built from 14 residues. The germline V gene encodes CDR1 WSHSY and CDR2 SAAADI. This sequence was found in a person aged 18 to 70 in good health. Sequenced input: blood. This chain links TRBV10-2 with TRBJ1-1, with a weak D call TRBD1 (5 bases). CDR3 nucleotides: TGCGCCAGCAGTGAGTCGACAGTGAACACTGAAGCTTTCTTT. Protein product: CASSESTVNTEAFF.